A selection of T cell receptor beta chains follows, all from one sample in a study of shared clonotypes between healthy human individuals. Assay: immunoSEQ multiplex PCR; the TCRdb copy retains only in-frame clones and omits some. Among some 2.4 million clones listed, over 85% were seen once. The sample consisted of naive CD4+ T cells from PBMCs. All receptors derive from a man between 18 and 35 years old in good health. Some clones in this sample may be carry-over from other donors' samples. The CDR3 runs from the conserved cysteine through the conserved F or W. The D gene is left open where the match is weak. Size is stated for part of the rows, as once, few or many counts, or as a class when the clone is expanded.

v_gene	j_gene	d_gene	abundance	CDR3nt	CDR3aa
TRBV30	TRBJ2-3	TRBD1	-	TGTGCCTGGAGTGGGACAGGGGGCGCGTCAGATACGCAGTATTTT	CAWSGTGGASDTQYF
TRBV19	TRBJ1-1	TRBD1	-	TGTGCCAGTGGGGACTACAGGGGACCGAACACTGAAGCTTTCTTT	CASGDYRGPNTEAFF
TRBV5-1	TRBJ2-5	-	-	TGCGCCAGCATGGGTCCGTTAGCCCAGTACTTC	CASMGPLAQYF
TRBV18	TRBJ1-2	TRBD1	-	TGTGCCAGCTCACCGACAGGGGGCGAAGGGTATGGCTACACCTTC	CASSPTGGEGYGYTF
TRBV28	TRBJ1-1	TRBD1	-	TGTGCCAGCAGTTTAGAAGGGACAGCGAACACTGAAGCTTTCTTT	CASSLEGTANTEAFF
TRBV29-1	TRBJ2-5	-	once	TGCAGCGTGCGGACACATGAAGAGACCCAGTACTTC	CSVRTHEETQYF
TRBV4-1	TRBJ2-3	TRBD2	-	TGCGCCAGCAGCCAAGGGCTAGCGGGAGTGGTCCCTAGCACAGATACGCAGTATTTT	CASSQGLAGVVPSTDTQYF
TRBV7-2	TRBJ2-4	-	once	TGTGCCAGCAGCCCCCCTACAAACATTCAGTACTTC	CASSPPTNIQYF
TRBV9	TRBJ2-7	TRBD2	-	TGTGCCAGCAGCCCTAGGGGTAGCGGGGGCCGCGAGCAGTACTTC	CASSPRGSGGREQYF
TRBV6-1	TRBJ2-1	-	-	TGTGCCAGCAGTGCGGGCCGCGCTACATTGGGGAATGAGCAGTTCTTC	CASSAGRATLGNEQFF
TRBV6-5	TRBJ1-3	-	-	TGTGCCAGCAGTACTAAACAGGTGGAAGGAAACACCATATATTTT	CASSTKQVEGNTIYF
TRBV5-4	TRBJ2-5	TRBD1	-	TGTGCCAGCAGCTTGGACAGGGGCCGGGAGACCCAGTACTTC	CASSLDRGRETQYF
TRBV13	TRBJ2-5	-	-	TGTGCCAGCACATCAGGGACGGAGACCCAGTACTTC	CASTSGTETQYF
TRBV6-1	TRBJ1-2	-	once	TGTGCCAGCAGTGAAATCGCAGAGACCTATGGCTACACCTTC	CASSEIAETYGYTF
TRBV9	TRBJ2-1	TRBD2	-	TGTGCCAGCAGCGTAGGGGGTCTAGCGGAAAATTCCTACAATGAGCAGTTCTTC	CASSVGGLAENSYNEQFF
TRBV18	TRBJ2-1	TRBD2	-	TGTGCCAGCTCCCCGCGGGAGGCCCACTACAATGAGCAGTTCTTC	CASSPREAHYNEQFF
TRBV7-2	TRBJ1-1	-	-	TGTGCCAGCAGCTCAGGGGTGTTAATGAACACTGAAGCTTTCTTT	CASSSGVLMNTEAFF
TRBV28	TRBJ1-5	-	-	TGTGCCAGCAGTTTACCCGGGACCTTCAATCAGCCCCAGCATTTT	CASSLPGTFNQPQHF
TRBV28	TRBJ2-5	-	-	TGTGCCAGCACCTTGCGGGCAGTCCAAGAGACCCAGTACTTC	CASTLRAVQETQYF
TRBV28	TRBJ2-2	-	-	TGTGCCAGCATGTTAAGTAACACCGGGGAGCTGTTTTTT	CASMLSNTGELFF
TRBV7-2	TRBJ2-1	-	once	TGTGCCAGCAGCTTACATAATGTGGCTAGAGCATACAATGAGCAGTTCTTC	CASSLHNVARAYNEQFF
TRBV6-1	TRBJ1-2	-	-	TGTGCCAGCAGTGAGGCCAGCAGGTCTGGCTACACCTTC	CASSEASRSGYTF
TRBV4-1	TRBJ1-1	-	-	TGCGCCAGCAGCCTGGGACCCTTTGGGGACACTGAAGCTTTCTTT	CASSLGPFGDTEAFF
TRBV18	TRBJ2-1	TRBD1	-	TGTGCCAGCTCACCACCAGGGCTGAGACAGGGTTACAATGAGCAGTTCTTC	CASSPPGLRQGYNEQFF
TRBV2	TRBJ1-1	-	-	TGTGCCAGCAGTACCCCGAAGGGGACCTCGGGGACTGAAGCTTTCTTT	CASSTPKGTSGTEAFF
TRBV4-2	TRBJ1-3	-	few	TGTGCCAGCAGCCAAGCGAAGGACACCATATATTTT	CASSQAKDTIYF
TRBV7-6	TRBJ2-7	-	-	TGTGCCAGCAGCTTAACCCATGGCAGCCCAGGGATCTACGAGCAGTACTTC	CASSLTHGSPGIYEQYF
TRBV6-5	TRBJ1-2	-	-	TGTGCCAGCATCTCACTCGGGGGTAACTATGGCTACACCTTC	CASISLGGNYGYTF
TRBV9	TRBJ2-7	-	-	TGTGCCAGCAGCTGGGATCCGCGGGACCGCTACGAGCAGTACTTC	CASSWDPRDRYEQYF
TRBV29-1	TRBJ2-7	-	-	TGCAGCGTTGGATCCGGGGGCACTGACGAGCAGTACTTC	CSVGSGGTDEQYF
TRBV28	TRBJ2-2	-	-	TGTGCCAGCATCCGTAGTTTAGGGGCCACCGGGGAGCTGTTTTTT	CASIRSLGATGELFF
TRBV6-5	TRBJ1-1	-	-	TGTGCCAGCAGTTCTACAGCTGAAGCTTTCTTT	CASSSTAEAFF
TRBV6-5	TRBJ1-5	-	-	TGTGCCAGCAGTTACTCTTCGACCAGTAATCAGCCCCAGCATTTT	CASSYSSTSNQPQHF
TRBV19	TRBJ2-5	-	few	TGTGCCAGTAGTCCTAGACTGGGATTGGAGACCCAGTACTTC	CASSPRLGLETQYF
TRBV11-3	TRBJ2-7	-	-	TGTGCCAACGCGAATCAAAGACAGCCCTCCCACGAGCAGTACTTC	CANANQRQPSHEQYF
TRBV5-1	TRBJ2-5	-	-	TGCGCCAGCAGCTCGGTGACCCAAGAGACCCAGTACTTC	CASSSVTQETQYF
TRBV5-4	TRBJ2-3	-	-	TGTGCCAGCAGCTTGAGGGACGCCGCTAGCACAGATACGCAGTATTTT	CASSLRDAASTDTQYF
TRBV5-1	TRBJ1-1	TRBD1	-	TGCGCCAGCAGCTTGGCCTTAGGGGGCGGGGTGAACACTGAAGCTTTCTTT	CASSLALGGGVNTEAFF
TRBV19	TRBJ1-2	TRBD1	-	TGTGCCAGTACCCCGGGGGACAGGGTCTATGGCTACACCTTC	CASTPGDRVYGYTF
TRBV28	TRBJ2-7	-	-	TGTGCCAGCAGTGCCGACGGTTCCTACGAGCAGTACTTC	CASSADGSYEQYF
TRBV9	TRBJ2-3	-	once	TGTGCCAGCAGCAGAGGATATAGGGCTATTGCAGATACGCAGTATTTT	CASSRGYRAIADTQYF
TRBV19	TRBJ2-3	-	-	TGTGCCAGTAGCCCAAAGGGATGGACAGATACGCAGTATTTT	CASSPKGWTDTQYF
TRBV27	TRBJ2-5	TRBD1	-	TGTGCCAGCAGTTTAGGACAGGGATCTGCAGAGACCCAGTACTTC	CASSLGQGSAETQYF
TRBV6-5	TRBJ2-1	-	-	TGTGCCAGCAGTGCGGACTTCTACAATGAGCAGTTCTTC	CASSADFYNEQFF
TRBV6-6	TRBJ2-7	TRBD1	-	TGTGCCAGCAGTCCACAGACAGGGGGTTACTACGAGCAGTACTTC	CASSPQTGGYYEQYF
TRBV7-9	TRBJ2-3	-	-	TGTGCCAGCAGCTATCGGAGGGGGGTAGGAGATACGCAGTATTTT	CASSYRRGVGDTQYF
TRBV6-1	TRBJ1-2	TRBD1	-	TGTGCCAGCAGTGGACCGGGACAGGGAGGGTATGGCTACACCTTC	CASSGPGQGGYGYTF
TRBV5-6	TRBJ1-1	TRBD1	-	TGTGCCAGCAGCTCAGGGGGCAGGATGAACACTGAAGCTTTCTTT	CASSSGGRMNTEAFF
TRBV7-2	TRBJ2-3	-	-	TGTGCCAGCAGCTTAGTCCTGCCTACGGGGAGCACAGATACGCAGTATTTT	CASSLVLPTGSTDTQYF
TRBV19	TRBJ1-2	-	-	TGTGCCAGTAGTACCAGGACAGTGAAAGGGGGCTACACCTTC	CASSTRTVKGGYTF
TRBV19	TRBJ1-4	-	-	TGTGCCAGTAGTATGGGCCTACGGGGCACTAATGAAAAACTGTTTTTT	CASSMGLRGTNEKLFF
TRBV27	TRBJ2-5	TRBD2	-	TGTGCCAGCAGTTTCGGGGGAGGGGAGACCCAGTACTTC	CASSFGGGETQYF
TRBV5-4	TRBJ2-4	TRBD1	-	TGTGCCAGCAGCTTGAGGCAGGGGGAAAACATTCAGTACTTC	CASSLRQGENIQYF
TRBV4-3	TRBJ1-1	TRBD1	-	TGCGCCAGCAGCCAAGGAGCGGACAGGGGAAACACTGAAGCTTTCTTT	CASSQGADRGNTEAFF